This T cell receptor beta chain was recorded in a study of cytomegalovirus exposure and HLA in healthy donors. About this clone itself: No antigen is known for it.

Study-level points and caveats: Cytomegalovirus-associated status was assigned to 150 or so TCR beta chains. When a later analysis was performed, an Asian-associated ancestry cluster reportedly had fewer N-insertions than the roughly 630-donor mean. The authors later linked a missense DCLRE1C variant to TCR beta V- and J-gene trimming. Analyzed later, association rates of TCRs varied across HLA loci, with DRB1 most and HLA-C fewest.

Trimming removed 4 bases at V and 0 bases at J, with 7 bases between. The CDR3 has 13 residues. Per the germline V gene, CDR1 is MNHNS and CDR2 is SASEGT. Vbeta (60) and Jbeta (13) primers were used in the PCR. Assay: immunoSEQ multiplex PCR; the TCRdb copy retains only in-frame clones and omits some. The data show approximately 130,000 clones, and the top ten clones hold 1.5% to 2%. This clonotype originated in a woman in her sixties or seventies in good health and CMV-seronegative. Sequencing was carried out using PBMCs. V usage is TRBV6-1 and J usage is TRBJ2-7, with D unclear. The CDR3 protein is CASSGYASYEQYF. The DNA for the CDR3 is TGTGCCAGCAGTGGCTATGCCTCCTACGAGCAGTACTTC.